What follows are 31 T cell receptor beta chains derived from one specimen sequenced in a study of patients and donors after allogeneic stem cell transplantation. One entry per CDR3 protein results from TCRdb running MiXCR on the RT-PCR reads. The repertoire holds more than 150,000 distinct CDR3 sequences, with about 24% as singletons. The sample consisted of blood, either unsorted or a sorted T cell fraction (not recorded which). These receptors originate from a human donor who was either an allogeneic HSCT recipient or a stem cell or donor lymphocyte infusion donor (not recorded which). It is not recorded whose cells these are; they may come from a transplant donor.

The chain uses TRBV12-3 or TRBV12-4 and TRBJ1-1, with a possible D match to TRBD1 (6 bases). This CDR3 region has 16 residues. V was cut by 3 bases and J by 3 bases, with 17 bases left in between. CDR3 sequence: CASSLEGWGPDTEAFF. CDR3 sequence (DNA): TGTGCCAGCAGTTTGGAGGGGTGGGGGCCCGACACTGAAGCTTTCTTT.

There are a few counts of this clonotype. The rearrangement uses TRBV12-3 or TRBV12-4 and TRBJ2-1, with D tentatively TRBD1 (6 bases). V lost 6 bases and J 4 bases, leaving 13 bases between the germline ends. The CDR3 covers 14 residues. The CDR3 DNA is TGTGCCAGCAGCGGACAGAGGAGATACAATGAGCAGTTCTTC. Translated: CASSGQRRYNEQFF.

The chain carries TRBV27 and TRBJ1-1; 8 bases are a match to TRBD1. This CDR3 region has 14 residues. V was pared by 7 bases and J by 0 bases, with 4 bases of the junction left unmatched. Germline CDR1 MNHEY, CDR2 SMNVEV (reference sequence). In DNA form, the CDR3 reads TGTGCCAGCACAGGGGGCGCGATGAACACTGAAGCTTTCTTT. The encoded protein is CASTGGAMNTEAFF.

This clonotype came up a few times. The genes are TRBV5-1 and TRBJ2-3; D is ambiguous. This CDR3 contains 12 residues. V lost 3 bases, J lost 6 bases, and 8 bases lay in between. Per the germline V gene, CDR1 is SGHRS and CDR2 is YFSETQ. Here the CDR3 DNA reads TGCGCCAGCAGCTCGGAGAGGGATACGCAGTATTTT. Amino acid sequence: CASSSERDTQYF.

The chain combines TRBV3-1 with TRBJ2-1; 11 bases align to TRBD2. This CDR3 spans 14 amino acids. With 1 base clipped from V and 9 bases from J, the junction kept 2 bases outside the gene matches. Germline lookup yields CDR1 LGHDT and CDR2 YNNKEL (reference sequence). CDR3 loop: CASSQGLAGPEQFF. The CDR3 DNA is TGTGCCAGCAGCCAAGGACTAGCGGGGCCTGAGCAGTTCTTC.

V is TRBV27 and J is TRBJ1-2, with 9 bases that match TRBD1. The CDR3 covers 13 residues. V gave up 4 bases and J gave up 3 bases; unmatched junction bases: 0. Looked up from germline, CDR1 is MNHEY and CDR2 is SMNVEV (reference sequence). In DNA form, the CDR3 reads TGTGCCAGCAGTTGGACAGGGGACTATGGCTACACCTTC. Its protein is CASSWTGDYGYTF.

This clonotype was seen at least ten times. J is TRBJ2-4 and V is TRBV7-9; D remains unclear. The CDR3 is made up of 14 amino acids. The V and J ends lost 5 bases and 5 bases respectively, with 13 bases between them. From germline, CDR1 is SEHNR and CDR2 FQNEAQ (reference sequence). CDR3 residues: CASSPHRTENIQYF. The CDR3 DNA reads TGTGCCAGCAGCCCACACCGGACGGAAAACATTCAGTACTTC.

The chain uses TRBV10-3 and TRBJ2-7, with D tentatively TRBD1 (5 bases). Trimming left V 0 bases short and J 0 bases short, with 12 bases between. The germline V gene has CDR1 ENHRY and CDR2 SYGVKD. The CDR3 covers 16 residues. CDR3 region: CAISESPGFSSYEQYF. CDR3 coding DNA: TGTGCCATCAGTGAGTCCCCAGGGTTTAGCTCCTACGAGCAGTACTTC.

This clonotype was recorded at least ten times. V is TRBV20-1 and J is TRBJ1-6, with 7 nucleotides matching TRBD1. The CDR3 totals 13 residues. Germline V gene sequence: CDR1 DFQATT, CDR2 SNEGSKA (reference sequence). The ends lost 3 bases at V and 7 bases at J; junction bases unmatched: 3. CDR3 region: CSASGTANSPLHF. DNA of the CDR3: TGCAGTGCTAGTGGGACAGCAAATTCACCCCTCCACTTT.

This clonotype has a handful of counts. The J gene is TRBJ2-3, the V gene TRBV12-3 or TRBV12-4, with D unresolved. Trimming stripped 6 bases from V and 0 bases from J, with 16 bases between. The CDR3 spans 16 residues. The CDR3: CASSQRLRPSTDTQYF. The CDR3, as DNA: TGTGCCAGCAGCCAAAGACTCCGACCTAGCACAGATACGCAGTATTTT.

The chain uses TRBV6-2 or TRBV6-3 and TRBJ1-2; D is perhaps TRBD1 (5 bases). CDR1 MNHEY and CDR2 SVGEGT come from the germline V gene. V lost 2 bases and J lost 2, with 9 bases in between. The CDR3 covers 14 residues. CDR3 in amino acids: CASSYLGLNYGYTF. The CDR3 bases are TGTGCCAGCAGTTACCTGGGACTGAACTATGGCTACACCTTC.

The chain links TRBV12-3 or TRBV12-4 to TRBJ1-2, with TRBD1 matching over 8 bases. V shed 2 bases and J 8 bases; nucleotides not matched to a gene: 10. The CDR3 contains 15 residues. This CDR3 reads CASSLSQGAARGYTF. The CDR3 DNA reads TGTGCCAGCAGTTTAAGCCAGGGGGCCGCAAGAGGCTACACCTTC.

V usage is TRBV2 and J usage is TRBJ1-6; D remains unclear. Deletions cut 11 bases from V and 9 bases from J, with 20 bases between. The CDR3 loop spans 14 amino acids. Germline V gene sequence: CDR1 SNHLY, CDR2 FYNNEI. CDR3 DNA sequence: TGTGCCGGTTCCTCGGACGGCTTTCTTTCACCCCTCCACTTT. This codes for CAGSSDGFLSPLHF.

The rearrangement links TRBV20-1 to TRBJ2-3; 11 bases are a match to TRBD2. The CDR3 is made up of 19 amino acids. Germline CDR1 and CDR2: DFQATT and SNEGSKA (reference sequence). Germline trimming cut 0 bases from V and 0 bases from J; bases unmatched to any gene: 11. The CDR3 nucleotides are TGCAGTGCTAGAGATCATGGGCTAGCGGGGGGAACTAGCACAGATACGCAGTATTTT. Translated, it gives CSARDHGLAGGTSTDTQYF.

This clonotype turned up a few times. V and J are TRBV6-6 and TRBJ1-5; a possible D gene is TRBD1 (5 bases). The CDR3 loop spans 14 amino acids. Looked up from germline, CDR1 is MNHNY and CDR2 is SVGAGI (reference sequence). The V end lost 0 bases, the J end lost 2 bases, and 5 bases lay between the germline ends. The CDR3 loop reads CASSYSGGNQPQHF. The CDR3 DNA reads TGTGCCAGCAGTTACTCAGGGGGCAATCAGCCCCAGCATTTT.

This clonotype has just a few counts. The genes are TRBV12-3 or TRBV12-4 and TRBJ1-3, with D uncertain. This CDR3 is 15 amino acids long. Trimming removed 3 bases from V and 0 bases from J, with 9 bases in between. The CDR3 sequence is CASSFAPISGNTIYF. The DNA of the CDR3 is TGTGCCAGCAGTTTTGCTCCCATCTCTGGAAACACCATATATTTT.

This chain connects TRBV24-1 to TRBJ2-5; D possibly corresponds to TRBD1 (5 bases). V lost 1 base, J lost 2 bases, and 16 bases lay in between. Germline lookup yields CDR1 KGHDR and CDR2 SFDVKD. CDR3 length equals 17 residues. This chain's CDR3 is CATSDLGAGSLQETQYF. The CDR3 DNA follows: TGTGCCACCAGTGATTTAGGGGCAGGGTCTCTTCAAGAGACCCAGTACTTC.

This clonotype was counted a few times. This chain uses TRBV6-2 or TRBV6-3 with TRBJ2-1, with D possibly TRBD2 on 5 matching bases. V lost 6 bases and J 5 bases, leaving 11 bases between the germline ends. CDR1 MNHEY and CDR2 SVGEGT come from the germline V gene. There are 13 residues in the CDR3. The DNA for the CDR3 is TGTGCCAGCAGCACTGGACTGCACAATGAGCAGTTCTTC. This sequence encodes CASSTGLHNEQFF.

This clonotype was counted ten times or more. This sequence joins TRBV20-1 and TRBJ1-5; TRBD1 might be the D (5 bases). CDR1 is DFQATT and CDR2 is SNEGSKA in the germline V gene (reference sequence). This CDR3 has 14 residues. The V end lost 5 bases, the J end lost 2 bases, and 13 bases lay between the germline ends. The CDR3 DNA follows: TGCAGTGCTTGGGGGGGTAGTGGCAATCAGCCCCAGCATTTT. Amino acid sequence: CSAWGGSGNQPQHF.

There are many counts of this clonotype. The chain recombines TRBV10-3 with TRBJ1-5; D is unresolved. The germline CDR1 and CDR2 sequences are ENHRY and SYGVKD. Trimming pared 3 bases from V and 4 bases from J, leaving 7 bases between. This CDR3 comprises 13 residues. The CDR3 sequence: CAISESENQPQHF. CDR3 bases: TGTGCCATCAGTGAATCCGAAAATCAGCCCCAGCATTTT.

The chain employs TRBV7-9 and TRBJ2-1; 14 bases map to TRBD2. The CDR3 totals 19 residues. V trimming: 4 bases; J trimming: 4 bases; junction bases outside the gene matches: 12. The germline V gene encodes CDR1 SEHNR and CDR2 FQNEAQ (reference sequence). The CDR3 reads CASSSGLAGGDREYNEQFF. The CDR3 region has the DNA TGTGCCAGCAGCTCCGGACTAGCGGGGGGAGATAGAGAATACAATGAGCAGTTCTTC.

The gene calls are TRBV5-1 and TRBJ2-5; 7 bases align to TRBD1. CDR1 and CDR2 (germline): SGHRS, YFSETQ. The J segment lost 4 bases and the V segment lost 4 bases, leaving 4 bases of the junction unmatched. This CDR3 spans 13 amino acids. CDR3 in DNA: TGCGCCAGCAGCATGACAGGGTTAGAGACCCAGTACTTC. Protein: CASSMTGLETQYF.

V usage is TRBV12-5 and J usage is TRBJ1-2; D gene ambiguous. From germline, CDR1 is LGHNT and CDR2 FRNRAP. Trimming left V 7 bases short and J 3 bases short, with 27 bases between. This CDR3 is 18 amino acids long. In DNA, the CDR3 is TGTGCTAGTGAAACAACCCCCGGACCGCCGGGCCTCTACTATGGCTACACCTTC. It yields the protein CASETTPGPPGLYYGYTF.

This chain joins TRBV12-2 and TRBJ1-3. TRBV12-2 is a documented pseudogene. The length of the CDR3 is 15 residues. This CDR3 reads CASRLESDYGNTIYF. CDR3 sequence (DNA): TGTGCAAGTCGCTTAGAATCAGACTATGGAAACACCATATATTTT.

The chain combines TRBV12-3 or TRBV12-4 with TRBJ2-1; 7 bases line up with TRBD1. The CDR3 has 15 amino acids. Trimming at V came to 8 bases and at J to 3 bases, leaving 10 bases not matched to a gene. The chain's CDR3 is CASCGQANVYNEQFF. CDR3 coding DNA: TGTGCCAGCTGCGGACAGGCTAACGTCTACAATGAGCAGTTCTTC.

CDR3 sequence (DNA): TGCAGCGTTGTGGTGGACAGGCTCGACTCTGCGCAGTTCTTC. Its translation: CSVVVDRLDSAQFF. The V call is TRBV29-1, the J call TRBJ2-1, with 7 nucleotides matching TRBD1. Germline V gene data show CDR1 as SQVTM and CDR2 as ANQGSEA. V was clipped by 4 bases and J by 12 bases; unmatched bases: 15. This CDR3 spans 14 amino acids.

This clonotype was picked up a small number of times. The gene calls are TRBV5-1 and TRBJ1-2; D ambiguous. This CDR3 is 14 amino acids long. CDR1 is SGHRS, CDR2 YFSETQ, per germline. Trimming cost V 3 bases and J 3 bases, with 12 bases left between them. CDR3 protein: CASSSNWLDYGYTF. The CDR3 DNA is TGCGCCAGCAGCTCCAATTGGTTGGACTATGGCTACACCTTC.

This clonotype was counted a few times. In nucleotides, the CDR3 is TGTGCCAGCAGCCAAGGACAGGGGTATTTCACTGAAGCTTTCTTT. As protein: CASSQGQGYFTEAFF. The rearrangement uses TRBV4-2 and TRBJ1-1, with TRBD1 matching 8 bases. J gave up 4 bases and V 1 base, and 5 bases lay outside the gene matches. Germline CDR1 reads LGHNA; CDR2 reads YNFKEQ. The CDR3 consists of 15 residues.

This clonotype was seen only once. V gene TRBV3-1 combines with J gene TRBJ2-3; no clear D gene. CDR1 and CDR2 (germline): LGHDT, YNNKEL (reference sequence). This CDR3 has 16 amino acids. Trimming removed 0 bases at V and 2 bases at J, with 12 bases between. In nucleotides, the CDR3 is TGTGCCAGCAGCCAAGATTTGACTCTTACCACAGATACGCAGTATTTT. Translated, it gives CASSQDLTLTTDTQYF.

The chain has TRBV11-2 and TRBJ2-7, with TRBD2 matching 9 bases. The CDR3 is 15 residues long. V lost 5 bases to trimming and J lost 3 bases; unmatched junction nucleotides: 8. The germline V gene encodes CDR1 SGHAT and CDR2 FQNNGV. CDR3 coding DNA: TGTGCCAGCAGCATCACCGGGACTAGCCTCTACGAGCAGTACTTC. Amino acids: CASSITGTSLYEQYF.

This clonotype has only a few counts. J is TRBJ2-6 and V is TRBV6-5; D gene uncertain. The CDR3 has 14 amino acids. The germline V gene has CDR1 MNHEY and CDR2 SVGAGI. V was trimmed by 4 bases and J by 0 bases, leaving 4 bases between them. CDR3 protein: CASSWDSGANVLTF. The CDR3 DNA is TGTGCCAGCAGTTGGGACTCTGGGGCCAACGTCCTGACTTTC.